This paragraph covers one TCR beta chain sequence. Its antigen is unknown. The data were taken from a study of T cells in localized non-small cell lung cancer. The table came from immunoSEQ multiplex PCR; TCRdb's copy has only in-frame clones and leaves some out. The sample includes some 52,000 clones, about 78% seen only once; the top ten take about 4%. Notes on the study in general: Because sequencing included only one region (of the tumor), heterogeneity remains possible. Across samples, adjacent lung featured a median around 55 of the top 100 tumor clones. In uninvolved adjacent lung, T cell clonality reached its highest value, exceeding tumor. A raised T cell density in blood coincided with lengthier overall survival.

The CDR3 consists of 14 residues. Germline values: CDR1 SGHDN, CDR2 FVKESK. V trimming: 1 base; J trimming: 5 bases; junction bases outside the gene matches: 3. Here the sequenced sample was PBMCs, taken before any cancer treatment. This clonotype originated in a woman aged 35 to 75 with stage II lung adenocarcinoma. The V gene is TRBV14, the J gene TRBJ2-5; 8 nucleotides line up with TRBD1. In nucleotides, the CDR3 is TGTGCCAGCAGCCAAGGGAGGACAGGGGAGACCCAGTACTTC. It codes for CASSQGRTGETQYF.